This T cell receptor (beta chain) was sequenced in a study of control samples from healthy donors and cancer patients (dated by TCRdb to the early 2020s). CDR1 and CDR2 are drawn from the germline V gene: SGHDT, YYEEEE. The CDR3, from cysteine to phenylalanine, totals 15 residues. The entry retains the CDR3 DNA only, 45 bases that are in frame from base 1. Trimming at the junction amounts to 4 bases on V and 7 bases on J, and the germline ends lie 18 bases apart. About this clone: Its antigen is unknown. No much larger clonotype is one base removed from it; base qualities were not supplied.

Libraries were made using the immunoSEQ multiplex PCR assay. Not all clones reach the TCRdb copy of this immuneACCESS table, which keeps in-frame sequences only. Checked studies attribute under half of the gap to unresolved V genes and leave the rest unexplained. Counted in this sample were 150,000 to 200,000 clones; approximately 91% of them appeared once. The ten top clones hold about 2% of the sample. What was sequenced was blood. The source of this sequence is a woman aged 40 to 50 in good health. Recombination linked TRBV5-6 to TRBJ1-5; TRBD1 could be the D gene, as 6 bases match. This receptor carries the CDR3 CASSIYNRDRQPQHF. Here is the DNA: TGTGCCAGCAGCATATACAACAGGGATCGACAGCCCCAGCATTTT.